This is a list of T cell receptor beta chains from one sample in a study of blood T cell repertoires in COVID-19. Sequenced by immunoSEQ multiplex PCR; TCRdb stores in-frame clones only, minus some. The data contain more than 150,000 clones, approximately 80% of them singletons. Sequenced: peripheral blood. The receptors stem from a woman older than 75 with acute or convalescent COVID-19. Both conserved end residues are part of each CDR3. The order of the fields is J gene, V gene, CDR3 protein.

j_call: TRBJ1-5; v_call: TRBV2; cdr3_aa: CASNLQGGNQPQHF
j_call: TRBJ2-7; v_call: TRBV5-5; cdr3_aa: CASSLRGGDYEQYF
j_call: TRBJ1-1; v_call: TRBV25-1; cdr3_aa: CASSASTAPGAEAFF
j_call: TRBJ2-7; v_call: TRBV19; cdr3_aa: CASSSGTGGIYEQYF
j_call: TRBJ2-4; v_call: TRBV7-2; cdr3_aa: CASSPPGVQYF
j_call: TRBJ1-2; v_call: TRBV30; cdr3_aa: CAWSPTGRDGYTF
j_call: TRBJ1-2; v_call: TRBV2; cdr3_aa: CASSDQLTGANYGYTF
j_call: TRBJ1-2; v_call: TRBV19; cdr3_aa: CASSDRGPGYTF
j_call: TRBJ2-7; v_call: TRBV7-8; cdr3_aa: CASSFSPLYEQYF
j_call: TRBJ2-1; v_call: TRBV2; cdr3_aa: CASRVGLAGEGEQFF
j_call: TRBJ2-7; v_call: TRBV27; cdr3_aa: CAIGYIAGGRYEQYF
j_call: TRBJ1-2; v_call: TRBV16; cdr3_aa: CASSQVLLDTVNYGYTF
j_call: TRBJ2-1; v_call: TRBV27; cdr3_aa: CASSLGATGGNSYNEQFF
j_call: TRBJ2-5; v_call: TRBV19; cdr3_aa: CASSIPQGGSETQYF
j_call: TRBJ2-3; v_call: TRBV11-3; cdr3_aa: CASSSMYSETDTQYF
j_call: TRBJ1-2; v_call: TRBV5-8; cdr3_aa: CASSFRGASYGYTF
j_call: TRBJ1-1; v_call: TRBV19; cdr3_aa: CASSIRSGGNTEAFF
j_call: TRBJ2-1; v_call: TRBV27; cdr3_aa: CASSPGRGGSEQFF
j_call: TRBJ2-2; v_call: TRBV24-1; cdr3_aa: CATSATSNTGELFF
j_call: TRBJ2-5; v_call: TRBV28; cdr3_aa: CASSPNRGGFQETQYF
j_call: TRBJ1-3; v_call: TRBV6-5; cdr3_aa: CASSSSDVASGNTIYF
j_call: TRBJ2-7; v_call: TRBV5-1; cdr3_aa: CASGQTSYEQYF
j_call: TRBJ2-1; v_call: TRBV5-5; cdr3_aa: CASSPTSGYYNEQFF
j_call: TRBJ2-3; v_call: TRBV2; cdr3_aa: CASRLNGPGGVDTQYF
j_call: TRBJ2-1; v_call: TRBV7-5; cdr3_aa: CARSFPWGGSYNEQFF
j_call: TRBJ2-7; v_call: TRBV19; cdr3_aa: CASSIAGTYEQYF
j_call: TRBJ1-2; v_call: TRBV5-1; cdr3_aa: CASKATDSNYGYTF
j_call: TRBJ2-7; v_call: TRBV5-1; cdr3_aa: CASSLDGGSGEQYF
j_call: TRBJ2-3; v_call: TRBV19; cdr3_aa: CASRWTGGDTQYF
j_call: TRBJ2-5; v_call: TRBV7-6; cdr3_aa: CASSFFSGVAGRETQYF
j_call: TRBJ2-7; v_call: TRBV21-1; cdr3_aa: CATKDRVKEQYF
j_call: TRBJ1-5; v_call: TRBV11-2; cdr3_aa: CASSLEGQGSQPQHF
j_call: TRBJ2-1; v_call: TRBV12-5; cdr3_aa: CASGLVRTSGAYNEQFF
j_call: TRBJ2-1; v_call: TRBV4-2; cdr3_aa: CASSQDRPAGLTGNEQFF
j_call: TRBJ1-2; v_call: TRBV3-1/TRBV3-2; cdr3_aa: CASSATTGVWVGYTF
j_call: TRBJ2-7; v_call: TRBV27; cdr3_aa: CASSLSGGGEQYF
j_call: TRBJ2-7; v_call: TRBV6-1; cdr3_aa: CASSDDWYEQYF
j_call: TRBJ2-5; v_call: TRBV7-9; cdr3_aa: CASSLVSGGKTQYF
j_call: TRBJ1-5; v_call: TRBV28; cdr3_aa: CASRPPGQGNQPQHF
j_call: TRBJ2-1; v_call: TRBV7-9; cdr3_aa: CASSLVQGNLEQFF
j_call: TRBJ2-7; v_call: TRBV24-1; cdr3_aa: CATRLRSGVAEQYF
j_call: TRBJ1-2; v_call: TRBV7-9; cdr3_aa: CASSLGGQVGDAYYGYTF
j_call: TRBJ1-1; v_call: TRBV3-1/TRBV3-2; cdr3_aa: CASSQGLSTASWTEAFF
j_call: TRBJ2-1; v_call: TRBV30; cdr3_aa: CAWSRQTNEQFF
j_call: TRBJ2-3; v_call: TRBV6-4; cdr3_aa: CASRGTSGDTQYF
j_call: TRBJ1-1; v_call: TRBV2; cdr3_aa: CASCQGSAEAFF
j_call: TRBJ1-2; v_call: TRBV3-1/TRBV3-2; cdr3_aa: CASSLEGTRGGGYTF
j_call: TRBJ1-1; v_call: TRBV28; cdr3_aa: CASGWNRGLAFF
j_call: TRBJ2-2; v_call: TRBV28; cdr3_aa: CASSKTGDTGELFF
j_call: TRBJ2-5; v_call: TRBV6-2/TRBV6-3; cdr3_aa: CASSRGVEAQGETQYF
j_call: TRBJ2-1; v_call: TRBV5-6; cdr3_aa: CASSPGTVINEQFF
j_call: TRBJ2-3; v_call: TRBV12-1; cdr3_aa: CASSLGLAGLERTDTQYF
j_call: TRBJ2-3; v_call: TRBV7-2; cdr3_aa: CASSVSGRPSDTQYF
j_call: TRBJ2-5; v_call: TRBV5-5; cdr3_aa: CASSQLTGQETQYF
j_call: TRBJ1-2; v_call: TRBV19; cdr3_aa: CASSTGTRYGYTF
j_call: TRBJ2-2; v_call: TRBV19; cdr3_aa: CASSMEGLPTGELFF
j_call: TRBJ2-7; v_call: TRBV5-1; cdr3_aa: CASSPGMGYEQYF